Shown below are 14 T cell receptor beta chains from a single sample sequenced in a study of cytomegalovirus exposure and HLA in healthy donors. PCR employed 60 Vbeta and 13 Jbeta primers. The assay was immunoSEQ multiplex PCR, and TCRdb's table has in-frame clones only and misses some. The repertoire holds 150,000 or so clones, with 76% as singletons. The specimen was PBMCs. Receptors were obtained from a male donor in good health and CMV-seronegative.

The V and J genes are TRBV7-8 and TRBJ1-2; 8 bases fit TRBD1. Germline CDR1 and CDR2: SGHVS and FQNEAQ. The CDR3 has 15 amino acids. Trimming at V came to 3 bases and at J to 2 bases, leaving 5 bases not matched to a gene. DNA of the CDR3: TGTGCCAGCAGCTTCCGGACAGGGACGAACTATGGCTACACCTTC. Its translation is CASSFRTGTNYGYTF. The full variable domain, with the rest looked up from reference TRBV7-8 and TRBJ1-2, is GAGVSQSPRYKVAKRGQDVALRCDPISGHVSLFWYQQALGQGPEFLTYFQNEAQLDKSGLPSDRFFAERPEGSVSTLKIQRTQQEDSAVYLCASSFRTGTNYGYTFGSGTRLTVV.

The chain combines TRBV6-5 with TRBJ1-6; 10 positions match TRBD1. The J segment lost 8 bases and the V segment lost 7 bases, leaving 8 bases of the junction unmatched. CDR1 and CDR2 (germline): MNHEY, SVGAGI. There are 15 residues in the CDR3. CDR3 loop: CASTMTGGIDSPLHF. The CDR3 nucleotides read TGTGCCAGCACCATGACAGGGGGCATCGATTCACCCCTCCACTTT.

The V call is TRBV6-1, the J call TRBJ1-3; a weak D match, TRBD1 (5 bases). CDR1 is MNHNS, CDR2 SASEGT, per germline. V lost 6 bases and J 4 bases, leaving 13 bases between the germline ends. This CDR3 spans 14 amino acids. The CDR3 reads CASRSRASGNTIYF. DNA for the CDR3: TGTGCCAGCAGGAGCAGGGCTTCGGGAAACACCATATATTTT.

CDR3 nucleotides: TGCGCCAGCAGCCAAGAAAGCCCCCGCACAGATACGCAGTATTTT. Translated: CASSQESPRTDTQYF. The V and J genes are TRBV4-1 and TRBJ2-3; the D is unclear. Germline V gene data show CDR1 as MGHRA and CDR2 as YSYEKL. Trimming shortened V by 0 bases and J by 1 base, and 8 bases separated the two germline ends. This CDR3 is built from 15 residues.

The genes are TRBV2 and TRBJ2-4; D is undetermined. Germline CDR1 reads SNHLY; CDR2 reads FYNNEI. Trimming stripped 8 bases from V and 0 bases from J, with 8 bases between. The CDR3 sequence is 13 residues long. CDR3 loop: CASEVIAKNIQYF. Written as DNA, the CDR3 is TGTGCCAGCGAGGTGATAGCCAAAAACATTCAGTACTTC. Drawing the rest from reference TRBV2 and TRBJ2-4, the complete variable domain is EPEVTQTPSHQVTQMGQEVILRCVPISNHLYFYWYRQILGQKVEFLVSFYNNEISEKSEIFDDQFSVERPDGSNFTLKIRSTKLEDSAMYFCASEVIAKNIQYFGAGTRLSVL.

This clone occurred a few times. V and J are TRBV7-9 and TRBJ1-4; D remains ambiguous. Germline V CDR1 and CDR2: SEHNR, FQNEAQ (reference sequence). The CDR3 totals 14 residues. Between the trimmed V and J ends, which lost 1 base and 5 bases, there was a span of 8 bases. The CDR3 sequence: CASSLDSINEKLFF. Written as DNA, the CDR3 is TGTGCCAGCAGCTTAGACAGTATCAATGAAAAACTGTTTTTT.

This clone was observed a single time. J is TRBJ1-4 and V is TRBV4-1; the match to TRBD1 covers 7 bases. The CDR3 consists of 19 residues. Per germline, CDR1 MGHRA and CDR2 YSYEKL. Trimming removed 3 bases from V and 4 bases from J; junction bases left unmatched: 17. CDR3: CASSHPLGIRQGNNEKLFF. DNA of the CDR3: TGCGCCAGCAGCCACCCATTGGGGATTCGACAGGGTAATAATGAAAAACTGTTTTTT.

This rearrangement joins TRBV29-1 to TRBJ2-3; possibly TRBD2 for D (7 bases). Germline V CDR1 and CDR2: SQVTM, ANQGSEA. The CDR3 sequence is 15 residues long. Trimming took 7 bases from V and 2 from J, leaving 19 bases between them. The CDR3 bases are TGCAGCGGTGGGGGGGGCGGCCAGGCCACAGATACGCAGTATTTT. It codes for CSGGGGGQATDTQYF.

This chain links TRBV19 with TRBJ1-2, with TRBD1 matching 11 bases. This CDR3 contains 17 residues. The germline CDR1 and CDR2 sequences are LNHDA and SQIVND (reference sequence). Trimming cost V 5 bases and J 1 base; bases outside gene matches: 9. CDR3: CASSVRTGGRDNYGYTF. The DNA of the CDR3 is TGTGCCAGTAGTGTGCGGACAGGGGGCCGAGATAACTATGGCTACACCTTC.

The genes are TRBV7-8 and TRBJ2-7, with D tentatively TRBD1 (6 bases). This CDR3 has 15 residues. V gave up 1 base and J gave up 5 bases, with 15 bases separating them. The V gene's germline CDR1 is SGHVS and CDR2 FQNEAQ. CDR3 residues: CASSLVLGALHEQYF. The DNA of the CDR3 is TGTGCCAGCAGCTTAGTTCTGGGGGCTTTGCACGAGCAGTACTTC.

The chain joins TRBV4-1 to TRBJ2-5; 7 bases align to TRBD1. There are 14 residues in the CDR3. The germline V gene encodes CDR1 MGHRA and CDR2 YSYEKL. V trimming: 4 bases; J trimming: 1 base; junction bases outside the gene matches: 3. In DNA, the CDR3 is TGCGCCAGCAGCCCAGGGACAGCCCAAGAGACCCAGTACTTC. Residues: CASSPGTAQETQYF.

This clone has only one observation. The V gene is TRBV7-8, the J gene TRBJ2-7; no clear D gene. From germline, CDR1 is SGHVS and CDR2 FQNEAQ. V lost 5 bases and J lost 6, with 5 bases in between. The CDR3 totals 10 residues. In DNA, the CDR3 is TGTGCCAGCAGCGGCGGCGAGCAGTACTTC. Protein sequence: CASSGGEQYF.

This clone was seen just once. The chain uses TRBV27 and TRBJ2-7, with 8 bases matching TRBD2. Germline CDR1 is MNHEY and CDR2 is SMNVEV (reference sequence). The CDR3 is made up of 16 amino acids. Unmatched junction bases numbered 13, after V lost 6 bases and J lost 3 bases. The CDR3 bases are TGTGCCAGCAGCCCCCCAGCGGGGGACCCGGGCTACGAGCAGTACTTC. Translating it yields CASSPPAGDPGYEQYF.

The rearrangement uses TRBV7-2 and TRBJ1-5; 8 positions agree with TRBD1. After removal of 1 base from V and 2 bases from J, the junction contained 1 base not matched to a gene. The CDR3 is 15 residues long. Germline loops: CDR1 SGHTA, CDR2 FQGNSA. CDR3 DNA: TGTGCCAGCAGCTTAGACAGGGGGGGCAATCAGCCCCAGCATTTT. Translating gives CASSLDRGGNQPQHF.